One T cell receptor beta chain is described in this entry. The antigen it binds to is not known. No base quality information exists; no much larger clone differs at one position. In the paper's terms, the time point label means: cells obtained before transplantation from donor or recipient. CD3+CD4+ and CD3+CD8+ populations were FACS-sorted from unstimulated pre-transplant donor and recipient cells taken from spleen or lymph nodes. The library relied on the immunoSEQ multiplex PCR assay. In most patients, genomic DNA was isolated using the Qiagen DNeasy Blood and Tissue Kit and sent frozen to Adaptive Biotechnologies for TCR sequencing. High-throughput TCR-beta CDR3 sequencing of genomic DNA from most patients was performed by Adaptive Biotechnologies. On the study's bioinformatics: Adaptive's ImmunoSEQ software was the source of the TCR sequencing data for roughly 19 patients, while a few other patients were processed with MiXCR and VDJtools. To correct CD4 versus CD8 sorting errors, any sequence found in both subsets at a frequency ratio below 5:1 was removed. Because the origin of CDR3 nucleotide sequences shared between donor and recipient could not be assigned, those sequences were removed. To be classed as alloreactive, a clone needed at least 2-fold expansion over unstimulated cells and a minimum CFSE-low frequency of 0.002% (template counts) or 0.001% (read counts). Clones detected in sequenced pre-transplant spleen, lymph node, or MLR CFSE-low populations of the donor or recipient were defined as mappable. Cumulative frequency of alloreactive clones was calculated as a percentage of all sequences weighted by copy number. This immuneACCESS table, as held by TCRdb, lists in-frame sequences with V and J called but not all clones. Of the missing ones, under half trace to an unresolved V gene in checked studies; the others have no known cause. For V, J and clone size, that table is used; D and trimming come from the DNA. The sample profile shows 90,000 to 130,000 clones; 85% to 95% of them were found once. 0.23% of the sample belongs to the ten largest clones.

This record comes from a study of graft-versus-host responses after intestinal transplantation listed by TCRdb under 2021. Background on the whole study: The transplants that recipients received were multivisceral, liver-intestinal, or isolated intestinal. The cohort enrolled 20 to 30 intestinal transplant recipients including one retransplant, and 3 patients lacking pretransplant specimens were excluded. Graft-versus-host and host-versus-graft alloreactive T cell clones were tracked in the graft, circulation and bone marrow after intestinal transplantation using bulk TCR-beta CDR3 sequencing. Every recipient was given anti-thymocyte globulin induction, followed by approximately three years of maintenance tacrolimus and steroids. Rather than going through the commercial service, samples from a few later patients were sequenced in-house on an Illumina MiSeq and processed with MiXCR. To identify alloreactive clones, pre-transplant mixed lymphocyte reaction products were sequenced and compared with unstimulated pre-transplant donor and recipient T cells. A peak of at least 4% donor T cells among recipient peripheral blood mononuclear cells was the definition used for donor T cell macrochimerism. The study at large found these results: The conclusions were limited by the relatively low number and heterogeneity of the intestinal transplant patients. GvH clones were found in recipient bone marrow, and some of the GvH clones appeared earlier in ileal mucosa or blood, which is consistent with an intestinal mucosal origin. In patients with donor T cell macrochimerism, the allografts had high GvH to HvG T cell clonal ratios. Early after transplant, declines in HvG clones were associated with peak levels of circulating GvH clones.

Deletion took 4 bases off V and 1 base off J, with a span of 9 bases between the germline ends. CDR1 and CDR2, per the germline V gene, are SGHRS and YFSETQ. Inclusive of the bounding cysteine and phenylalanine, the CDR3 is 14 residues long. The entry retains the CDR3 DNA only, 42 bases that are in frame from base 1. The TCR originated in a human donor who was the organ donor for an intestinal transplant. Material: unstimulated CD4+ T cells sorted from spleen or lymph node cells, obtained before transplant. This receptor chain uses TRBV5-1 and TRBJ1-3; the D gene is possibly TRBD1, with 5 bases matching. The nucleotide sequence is TGCGCCAGCAGCGTAGGGGCGTCTGGAAACACCATATATTTT. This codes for CASSVGASGNTIYF.